This is a list of T cell receptor beta chains from one sample in a study of OX40 agonist ivuxolimab in advanced cancers. Produced via immunoSEQ multiplex PCR; TCRdb's table is partial and in-frame only. The sample contains 55,000 to 75,000 clones, 75% to 85% of which appear only once. This material consisted of CD4+ or CD8+ T cells sorted from blood, taken in a trial of the OX40 agonist ivuxolimab. Every receptor here comes from an adult with an advanced solid tumor such as melanoma, head and neck, liver or kidney cancer. Each CDR3 is given with its conserved first and last residue. D genes are given only for firm matches. Clone size appears in some rows only: once, few, many, or a class for an expanded clone.

D gene	V gene	J gene	clone size	CDR3 DNA	CDR3 protein
NA	TRBV7-2	TRBJ2-7	NA	TGTGCCAGCAGCTCCCCCGGGACCCTTCGAACCGAGCAGTACTTC	CASSSPGTLRTEQYF
TRBD1	TRBV2	TRBJ1-2	NA	TGTGCCAGCAGTCGGGACAGGGTTGGCTACACCTTC	CASSRDRVGYTF
TRBD1	TRBV7-6	TRBJ1-2	NA	TGTGCCAGCAGCCCTAGACGGGACAGCTATGGCTACACCTTC	CASSPRRDSYGYTF
NA	TRBV5-6	TRBJ1-2	NA	TGTGCCAGCAGCGCCTGGGGTAGCGGGATCTATGGCTACACCTTC	CASSAWGSGIYGYTF
TRBD1	TRBV18	TRBJ1-2	NA	TGTGCCAGCTCACGGACAGGGAACGGCTACACCTTC	CASSRTGNGYTF
NA	TRBV4-2	TRBJ1-2	NA	TGTGCCAGCAGCCAAGAAGTGGTGATCAGGGGCATTGCGGGTGGCTACACCTTC	CASSQEVVIRGIAGGYTF
TRBD2	TRBV7-2	TRBJ2-3	NA	TGTGCCAGCATCGCCGGGGGGGGCCGGGGTACGCAGTATTTT	CASIAGGGRGTQYF
NA	TRBV5-4	TRBJ2-5	NA	TGTGCCAGCAGCTTGGAGGGGGGGGGCAGAGGGAAGACCCAGTACTTC	CASSLEGGGRGKTQYF
NA	TRBV7-2	TRBJ1-3	NA	TGTGCCAGCAGCGTACTCCAGGGAGGAGGAAACACCATATATTTT	CASSVLQGGGNTIYF
NA	TRBV19	TRBJ1-4	NA	TGTGCCAGTAGACGCTCAACTAATGAAAAACTGTTTTTT	CASRRSTNEKLFF
NA	TRBV5-5	TRBJ2-5	NA	TGTGCCAGCAGCTTGCGTTTAGAGGAGACCCAGTACTTC	CASSLRLEETQYF
NA	TRBV2	TRBJ2-7	NA	TGTGCCAGCAGTTCCAGCTCCTACGAGCAGTACTTC	CASSSSSYEQYF
NA	TRBV5-4	TRBJ1-6	NA	TGTGCCAGCGTCCAGGGTAAGGGGTCGGATTCACCCCTCCACTTT	CASVQGKGSDSPLHF
TRBD2	TRBV9	TRBJ2-2	NA	TGTGCCAGCAGCGCGGGACTAGCGGGGACTCATAACACCGGGGAGCTGTTTTTT	CASSAGLAGTHNTGELFF
NA	TRBV25-1	TRBJ2-5	NA	TGTGCCAGCAGTGATCCGGGACTTATCCAAGAGACCCAGTACTTC	CASSDPGLIQETQYF
NA	TRBV7-2	TRBJ1-5	NA	TGTGCCAGCAGGGGCTCCGAGGGACAGCCCCAGCATTTT	CASRGSEGQPQHF
NA	TRBV7-2	TRBJ1-4	NA	TGTGCCAGCAGCTTAGGACGAGGGATAGATGAAAAACTGTTTTTT	CASSLGRGIDEKLFF
TRBD1	TRBV11-2	TRBJ2-3	NA	TGTGCCAGCAGCTTAAACAGGGGAGGCACAGATACGCAGTATTTT	CASSLNRGGTDTQYF
NA	TRBV4-1	TRBJ1-4	NA	TGCGCCAGCAGCCAAGTCGGGGGGGGGCTTAATGAAAAACTGTTTTTT	CASSQVGGGLNEKLFF
NA	TRBV5-6	TRBJ2-1	few	TGTGCCAGCAGCTTGGGGGGGTTTGAGCAGTTCTTC	CASSLGGFEQFF
NA	TRBV6-1	TRBJ2-5	NA	TGTGCCAGCAGTGACGATCTAAGGGCGGAGACCCAGTACTTC	CASSDDLRAETQYF
TRBD1	TRBV4-3	TRBJ1-1	once	TGCGCCAGCAGCCAAACTCCGGGACAGGGGTACACTGAAGCTTTCTTT	CASSQTPGQGYTEAFF
TRBD1	TRBV9	TRBJ2-3	NA	TGTGCCAGCAGCGTCGGACAGGGCCGGACTTTGACTAGCACAGATACGCAGTATTTT	CASSVGQGRTLTSTDTQYF
NA	TRBV7-9	TRBJ2-6	NA	TGTGCCAGCAGCGGGGCTGGGGCCAACGTCCTGACTTTC	CASSGAGANVLTF
TRBD1	TRBV6-5	TRBJ2-7	NA	TGTGCCAGTACCAGGGACAGCCCCTACGAGCAGTACTTC	CASTRDSPYEQYF
NA	TRBV7-8	TRBJ1-5	NA	TGTGCCAGCAGCCGGGGGAGCAATCAGCCCCAGCATTTT	CASSRGSNQPQHF
NA	TRBV19	TRBJ1-4	NA	TGTGCCAGTAGTGTGGGACGGGGACCGAATGAAAAACTGTTTTTT	CASSVGRGPNEKLFF
TRBD2	TRBV4-1	TRBJ2-3	NA	TGCGCCAGCAGCCAAGGGAGCGGGGCAGATACGCAGTATTTT	CASSQGSGADTQYF
TRBD1	TRBV10-3	TRBJ2-1	NA	TGTGCCATCACAGAGACAGGGGAGTACAATGAGCAGTTCTTC	CAITETGEYNEQFF
NA	TRBV19	TRBJ2-3	NA	TGTGCCAGTAAAGCGGGTATCACAGATACGCAGTATTTT	CASKAGITDTQYF
NA	TRBV29-1	TRBJ2-6	NA	TGCAGCGTTGAGGGGGGTACTGGGGCCAACGTCCTGACTTTC	CSVEGGTGANVLTF
NA	TRBV19	TRBJ1-2	NA	TGTGCCAGTAGCGCACAGGGATTTCCGAACTATGGCTACACCTTC	CASSAQGFPNYGYTF
TRBD1	TRBV6-1	TRBJ1-5	NA	TGTGCCAGCAGGAGAGACAGGGTAGAGAATCAGCCCCAGCATTTT	CASRRDRVENQPQHF
NA	TRBV4-3	TRBJ2-2	NA	TGCGCCAGCAGCCGACAGGAGGAAAGCGGGGAGCTGTTTTTT	CASSRQEESGELFF
NA	TRBV5-1	TRBJ2-1	NA	TGCGCCAGCAGCTTGGCAGGGTCCCATGAGCAGTTCTTC	CASSLAGSHEQFF
NA	TRBV19	TRBJ1-5	NA	TGTGCCACCACCCCCGCAGGGGCAGTCATTCATCAGCCCCAGCATTTT	CATTPAGAVIHQPQHF
TRBD1	TRBV18	TRBJ1-1	few	TGTGCCAGCTCACCACAGGGGGCGGAAACTGAAGCTTTCTTT	CASSPQGAETEAFF
NA	TRBV5-6	TRBJ1-3	NA	TGTGCCAGCAGATCGGTACGCGGGGGAAACACCATATATTTT	CASRSVRGGNTIYF
TRBD1	TRBV19	TRBJ2-6	NA	TGTGCCACCAGGAAAAGTCCAGGGGGCTCTGGGGCCAACGTCCTGACTTTC	CATRKSPGGSGANVLTF
NA	TRBV18	TRBJ1-1	NA	TGTGCCAGCTCACCAGTCTCACAGGGACGGATGAACACTGAAGCTTTCTTT	CASSPVSQGRMNTEAFF
TRBD2	TRBV18	TRBJ2-3	few	TGTGCCAGCTCACCGGCGGGGGGTACCACAGATACGCAGTATTTT	CASSPAGGTTDTQYF
NA	TRBV11-2	TRBJ1-1	NA	TGTGCCAGCAGCCAAACAGGGAACACTGAAGCTTTCTTT	CASSQTGNTEAFF
TRBD1	TRBV6-6	TRBJ2-7	NA	TGTGCCAGCAGTTACGCCGGACAGGGTACCTCCTACGAGCAGTACTTC	CASSYAGQGTSYEQYF
TRBD2	TRBV4-1	TRBJ2-1	NA	TGCGCCAGCAGCGGTAGCGGGGGGAGCTCCTACAATGAGCAGTTCTTC	CASSGSGGSSYNEQFF
NA	TRBV27	TRBJ2-7	NA	TGTGCCAGCAGTTTCTCTCTAGACAGGCCCCCCTACGAGCAGTACTTC	CASSFSLDRPPYEQYF
TRBD1	TRBV16	TRBJ1-2	NA	TGTGCCAGCAGCCGCGACAGGGGCCGAGGCTATGGCTACACCTTC	CASSRDRGRGYGYTF
NA	TRBV7-2	TRBJ2-7	NA	TGTGCCAGCAGCCTTTACTACGAGCAGTACTTC	CASSLYYEQYF
TRBD2	TRBV2	TRBJ2-5	NA	TGTGCCAGCAACGGGGGGGGCGACCAAGAGAGCCAGTACTTC	CASNGGGDQESQYF
NA	TRBV9	TRBJ2-5	NA	TGTGCCAGCAGCTCCTGGACAGACCAAGAGACCCAGTACTTC	CASSSWTDQETQYF
NA	TRBV2	TRBJ2-5	NA	TGTGCCAGCAGTGCCGCGGGGGAGACCCAGTACTTC	CASSAAGETQYF
NA	TRBV11-2	TRBJ1-6	once	TGTGCCAGCAGCTTAACAGGATCATCCTATAATTCACCCCTCCACTTT	CASSLTGSSYNSPLHF
NA	TRBV7-8	TRBJ1-3	NA	TGTGCCAGCAGTTACAGAGCCGGGGGGGGCAGGGTAGGAAACACCATATATTTT	CASSYRAGGGRVGNTIYF
NA	TRBV7-2	TRBJ1-3	NA	TGTGCCAGCAGCTTGAGTAGAGGGGACGGAAACACCATATATTTT	CASSLSRGDGNTIYF
NA	TRBV18	TRBJ2-2	NA	TGTGCCAGCTCACCGTTTACCGGGGAGCTGTTTTTT	CASSPFTGELFF
TRBD1	TRBV6-6	TRBJ2-7	few	TGTGCCAGCAGTTACGGACAGGGCCAGCAGTACTTC	CASSYGQGQQYF
TRBD1	TRBV9	TRBJ1-4	once	TGTGCCAGCAGCGCAGACAGGGGGAATGAAAAACTGTTTTTT	CASSADRGNEKLFF
TRBD2	TRBV7-2	TRBJ2-3	NA	TGTGCCAGCAGCTTAACTAGCGGGGCTGATACGCAGTATTTT	CASSLTSGADTQYF
NA	TRBV6-5	TRBJ2-3	NA	TGTGCCAGCAGTTACTCCTTCCTTTCCACAGATACGCAGTATTTT	CASSYSFLSTDTQYF
NA	TRBV27	TRBJ1-1	NA	TGTGCCAGCAGTTTATTGGGGCGGAACACTGAAGCTTTCTTT	CASSLLGRNTEAFF
NA	TRBV6-1	TRBJ2-5	few	TGTGCCAGCAGTTCGGTCCTCCAAGAGACCCAGTACTTC	CASSSVLQETQYF